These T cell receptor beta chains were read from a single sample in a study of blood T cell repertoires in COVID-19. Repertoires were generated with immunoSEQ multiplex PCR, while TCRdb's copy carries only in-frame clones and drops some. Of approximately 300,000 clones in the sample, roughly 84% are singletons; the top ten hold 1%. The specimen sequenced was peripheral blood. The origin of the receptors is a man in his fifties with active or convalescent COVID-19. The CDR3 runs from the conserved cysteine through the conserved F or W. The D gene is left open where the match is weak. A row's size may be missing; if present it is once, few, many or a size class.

CDR3 DNA: TGTGCCAGTACCGAAAACGGGGGTAATCAGCCCCAGCATTTT
CDR3 protein: CASTENGGNQPQHF
D gene: NA
V gene: TRBV19
J gene: TRBJ1-5
clone size: NA

CDR3 DNA: TGCAGTGCTAGTGGTTTCCGGACAGGGGATCAGCCCCAGCATTTT
CDR3 protein: CSASGFRTGDQPQHF
D gene: TRBD1
V gene: TRBV20-1
J gene: TRBJ1-5
clone size: NA

CDR3 DNA: TGTGCCAGCTCCCGACAGGGGAACTATGGCTACACCTTC
CDR3 protein: CASSRQGNYGYTF
D gene: TRBD1
V gene: TRBV18
J gene: TRBJ1-2
clone size: NA

CDR3 DNA: TGTGCCAGCAAGGGCGGGAGAAGCACAGATACGCAGTATTTT
CDR3 protein: CASKGGRSTDTQYF
D gene: TRBD2
V gene: TRBV27
J gene: TRBJ2-3
clone size: NA

CDR3 DNA: TGTGCCAGCAGCGCCTACTCCTCCTACAATGAGCAGTTCTTC
CDR3 protein: CASSAYSSYNEQFF
D gene: NA
V gene: TRBV9
J gene: TRBJ2-1
clone size: NA

CDR3 DNA: TGTGCCAGCAGTGAAGAAGGGGGGAGGACAGGGAGCTCCTACGAGCAGTACTTC
CDR3 protein: CASSEEGGRTGSSYEQYF
D gene: TRBD1
V gene: TRBV2
J gene: TRBJ2-7
clone size: NA

CDR3 DNA: TGCGCCAGCAGCCTGGACAGCAGCTCCTACGAGCAGTACTTC
CDR3 protein: CASSLDSSSYEQYF
D gene: NA
V gene: TRBV5-1
J gene: TRBJ2-7
clone size: NA

CDR3 DNA: TGTGCCAGCAGCCAGGCCAGGACAGGGGTGGTGGGGACCCAGTACTTC
CDR3 protein: CASSQARTGVVGTQYF
D gene: TRBD1
V gene: TRBV3-1/TRBV3-2
J gene: TRBJ2-5
clone size: once

CDR3 DNA: TGTGCCGCCCGGAACGTCGGATTTGGGGGGGGCTACACCTTC
CDR3 protein: CAARNVGFGGGYTF
D gene: NA
V gene: TRBV30
J gene: TRBJ1-2
clone size: NA

CDR3 DNA: TGTGCCAGCAACCCGGATCTACAGGGCTACACCTTC
CDR3 protein: CASNPDLQGYTF
D gene: NA
V gene: TRBV28
J gene: TRBJ1-2
clone size: NA

CDR3 DNA: TGCGCCAGCAGCGGACTAGCGGTAGATGAGCAGTTCTTC
CDR3 protein: CASSGLAVDEQFF
D gene: TRBD2
V gene: TRBV5-1
J gene: TRBJ2-1
clone size: NA

CDR3 DNA: TGCGCCAGCAGCATCAGGGGAGAGGAAGGCTACACCTTC
CDR3 protein: CASSIRGEEGYTF
D gene: NA
V gene: TRBV5-1
J gene: TRBJ1-2
clone size: NA

CDR3 DNA: TGCGCCAGCACCATTAGTGGGGGGGGCACAGATACGCAGTATTTT
CDR3 protein: CASTISGGGTDTQYF
D gene: TRBD2
V gene: TRBV4-3
J gene: TRBJ2-3
clone size: once

CDR3 DNA: TGTGCCATCAGTACAGGGGAACTTGTAGGACAGCCCCAGCATTTT
CDR3 protein: CAISTGELVGQPQHF
D gene: TRBD1
V gene: TRBV10-3
J gene: TRBJ1-5
clone size: NA

CDR3 DNA: TGTGCCAGCAGTTTGGGGCAGAACTATGGCTACACCTTC
CDR3 protein: CASSLGQNYGYTF
D gene: NA
V gene: TRBV28
J gene: TRBJ1-2
clone size: once

CDR3 DNA: TGTGCCAGCAGTTCCGGGACTAGCGGGTACAATGAGCAGTTCTTC
CDR3 protein: CASSSGTSGYNEQFF
D gene: TRBD2
V gene: TRBV28
J gene: TRBJ2-1
clone size: NA

CDR3 DNA: TGTGCCAGCAGCCAACGGGGTTCCACAGATACGCAGTATTTT
CDR3 protein: CASSQRGSTDTQYF
D gene: NA
V gene: TRBV3-1/TRBV3-2
J gene: TRBJ2-3
clone size: NA

CDR3 DNA: TGTGCCACCAGCAGAGATCGAAGGACAGGGGGCACTGAAGCTTTCTTT
CDR3 protein: CATSRDRRTGGTEAFF
D gene: TRBD1
V gene: TRBV15
J gene: TRBJ1-1
clone size: NA

CDR3 DNA: TGTGCCAGCAGCTTAGACTTTCAGACTAGCGGGGGTTCCGTGGGCGAGCAGTACTTC
CDR3 protein: CASSLDFQTSGGSVGEQYF
D gene: TRBD2
V gene: TRBV11-2
J gene: TRBJ2-7
clone size: NA

CDR3 DNA: TGTGCCAGCACGCGGGGCTCTGAAGCTTTCTTT
CDR3 protein: CASTRGSEAFF
D gene: NA
V gene: TRBV7-2
J gene: TRBJ1-1
clone size: NA

CDR3 DNA: TGCGCCAGCAGCCAAGTCCCGGGACAGAGTAATTCACCCCTCCACTTT
CDR3 protein: CASSQVPGQSNSPLHF
D gene: TRBD1
V gene: TRBV4-1
J gene: TRBJ1-6
clone size: NA

CDR3 DNA: TGTGCCAGCAGCCCCGGACTAGCGGGAGTATCCCAAGAGACCCAGTACTTC
CDR3 protein: CASSPGLAGVSQETQYF
D gene: TRBD2
V gene: TRBV7-8
J gene: TRBJ2-5
clone size: once

CDR3 DNA: TGTGCCACTCAGGGGACTAATGAAAAACTGTTTTTT
CDR3 protein: CATQGTNEKLFF
D gene: NA
V gene: TRBV28
J gene: TRBJ1-4
clone size: once

CDR3 DNA: TGCACCAGCAGCTCGGGACAGCTAAAAAACACTGAAGCTTTCTTT
CDR3 protein: CTSSSGQLKNTEAFF
D gene: NA
V gene: TRBV1
J gene: TRBJ1-1
clone size: NA

CDR3 DNA: TGTGCCTGGAGTGTTAGCGGTACAGATACGCAGTATTTT
CDR3 protein: CAWSVSGTDTQYF
D gene: NA
V gene: TRBV30
J gene: TRBJ2-3
clone size: once

CDR3 DNA: TGTGCCAGCAGTTACTCTAACGGACTGGTTTACGAGCAGTACTTC
CDR3 protein: CASSYSNGLVYEQYF
D gene: NA
V gene: TRBV6-5
J gene: TRBJ2-7
clone size: NA

CDR3 DNA: TGTGCCACCAGTGACCCCCAGGGGGATGCCTATGGCTACACCTTC
CDR3 protein: CATSDPQGDAYGYTF
D gene: TRBD1
V gene: TRBV24-1
J gene: TRBJ1-2
clone size: NA

CDR3 DNA: TGTGCCAGCAGTGCGCGGGTCAATAGCAATCAGCCCCAGCATTTT
CDR3 protein: CASSARVNSNQPQHF
D gene: NA
V gene: TRBV2
J gene: TRBJ1-5
clone size: NA

CDR3 DNA: TGTGCCATCAGTGAGGGGGACAGGGAAGATTCACCCCTCCACTTT
CDR3 protein: CAISEGDREDSPLHF
D gene: TRBD1
V gene: TRBV10-3
J gene: TRBJ1-6
clone size: once

CDR3 DNA: TGCGCCAGCAGCCTCGTGGGGGGAATGGGTTCACCCCTCCACTTT
CDR3 protein: CASSLVGGMGSPLHF
D gene: NA
V gene: TRBV5-1
J gene: TRBJ1-6
clone size: NA

CDR3 DNA: TGTGCCAGCAGTCGGAGACTAGCGGGGCGCACAGATACGCAGTATTTT
CDR3 protein: CASSRRLAGRTDTQYF
D gene: TRBD2
V gene: TRBV14
J gene: TRBJ2-3
clone size: NA

CDR3 DNA: TGTGCCAGCAGCCAATCTCCAGGACAGCTCGGGCTCGAGTTCTTC
CDR3 protein: CASSQSPGQLGLEFF
D gene: NA
V gene: TRBV3-1/TRBV3-2
J gene: TRBJ2-1
clone size: NA

CDR3 DNA: TGTGCCAGCAGTTTCTGGACAGGACCAACTAATGAAAAACTGTTTTTT
CDR3 protein: CASSFWTGPTNEKLFF
D gene: TRBD1
V gene: TRBV28
J gene: TRBJ1-4
clone size: once

CDR3 DNA: TGTGCCAGCAGACCTAGCGGGGGGCCGAACATTCAGTACTTC
CDR3 protein: CASRPSGGPNIQYF
D gene: TRBD2
V gene: TRBV7-2
J gene: TRBJ2-4
clone size: NA

CDR3 DNA: TGTGCCAGTAGTACCTCGGGACAATATAGCAATCAGCCCCAGCATTTT
CDR3 protein: CASSTSGQYSNQPQHF
D gene: NA
V gene: TRBV19
J gene: TRBJ1-5
clone size: NA

CDR3 DNA: TGTGCCAGCAGCGACAGGGGGACAGATACGCAGTATTTT
CDR3 protein: CASSDRGTDTQYF
D gene: TRBD1
V gene: TRBV27
J gene: TRBJ2-3
clone size: NA

CDR3 DNA: TGCAGTGCTAGTGGAAGGGGGAGTGAAAAACTGTTTTTT
CDR3 protein: CSASGRGSEKLFF
D gene: NA
V gene: TRBV20-1
J gene: TRBJ1-4
clone size: once

CDR3 DNA: TGTGCCAGCAGTTTGCCAGGAACCGGGGAGCTGTTTTTT
CDR3 protein: CASSLPGTGELFF
D gene: NA
V gene: TRBV12-3/TRBV12-4
J gene: TRBJ2-2
clone size: once

CDR3 DNA: TGTGCCACATCGGACAGCCAAGAGACCCAGTACTTC
CDR3 protein: CATSDSQETQYF
D gene: NA
V gene: TRBV15
J gene: TRBJ2-5
clone size: NA

CDR3 DNA: TGTGCCAGCAGAAACGCTGGGACATGGGGTTCACCCCTCCACTTT
CDR3 protein: CASRNAGTWGSPLHF
D gene: NA
V gene: TRBV6-5
J gene: TRBJ1-6
clone size: NA

CDR3 DNA: TGTGCCAGCAGCTTAGTAGGTTGGGCTAGCGGTCGAGGGGAGACCCAGTACTTC
CDR3 protein: CASSLVGWASGRGETQYF
D gene: TRBD2
V gene: TRBV7-2
J gene: TRBJ2-5
clone size: NA

CDR3 DNA: TGTGCCAGCCGAACCCGCAGCTCCTACGAGCAGTACTTC
CDR3 protein: CASRTRSSYEQYF
D gene: NA
V gene: TRBV2
J gene: TRBJ2-7
clone size: once

CDR3 DNA: TGTGCCAGCTCCGTGCAGGGTGCCAAAAACATTCAGTACTTC
CDR3 protein: CASSVQGAKNIQYF
D gene: NA
V gene: TRBV18
J gene: TRBJ2-4
clone size: NA